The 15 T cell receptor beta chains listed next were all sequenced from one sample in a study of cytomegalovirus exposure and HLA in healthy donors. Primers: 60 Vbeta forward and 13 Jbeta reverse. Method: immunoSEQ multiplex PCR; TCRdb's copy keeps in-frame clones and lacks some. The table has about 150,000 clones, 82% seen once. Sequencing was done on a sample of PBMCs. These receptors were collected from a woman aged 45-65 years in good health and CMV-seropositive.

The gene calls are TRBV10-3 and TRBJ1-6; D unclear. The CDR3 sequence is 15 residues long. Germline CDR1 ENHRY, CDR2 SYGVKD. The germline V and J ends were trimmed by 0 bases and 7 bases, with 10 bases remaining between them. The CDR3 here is CAISESATVNSPLHF. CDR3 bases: TGTGCCATCAGTGAGTCCGCAACAGTCAATTCACCCCTCCACTTT.

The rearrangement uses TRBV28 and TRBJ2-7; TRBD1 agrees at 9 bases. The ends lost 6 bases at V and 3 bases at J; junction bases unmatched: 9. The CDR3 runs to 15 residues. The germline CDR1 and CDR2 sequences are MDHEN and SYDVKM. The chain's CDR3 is CASSTEDRGSYEQYF. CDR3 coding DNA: TGTGCCAGCAGCACAGAGGACAGGGGAAGCTACGAGCAGTACTTC.

The CDR3 nucleotides are TGTGCCAGCAGCTCAGGCTCGGGGGGGGCCGCAGATACGCAGTATTTT. Its translation is CASSSGSGGAADTQYF. This sequence joins TRBV7-9 and TRBJ2-3; the match to TRBD2 covers 8 bases. The CDR3 extends over 16 amino acids. The germline V gene encodes CDR1 SEHNR and CDR2 FQNEAQ (reference sequence). V dropped 4 bases and J dropped 4; count of bases not matched to a gene: 10.

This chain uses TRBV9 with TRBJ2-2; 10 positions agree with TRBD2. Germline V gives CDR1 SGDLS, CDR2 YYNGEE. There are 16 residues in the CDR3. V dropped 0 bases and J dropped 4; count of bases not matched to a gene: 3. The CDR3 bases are TGTGCCAGCAGCGTAGGGAGCGGGGGGGGCACCGGGGAGCTGTTTTTT. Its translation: CASSVGSGGGTGELFF.

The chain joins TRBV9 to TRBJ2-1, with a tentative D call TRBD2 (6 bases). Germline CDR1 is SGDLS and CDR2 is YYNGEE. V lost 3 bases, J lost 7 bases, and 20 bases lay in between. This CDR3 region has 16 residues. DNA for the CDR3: TGTGCCAGCAGCGATGGTACGGGGGTTATTTTAAATGAGCAGTTCTTC. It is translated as CASSDGTGVILNEQFF.

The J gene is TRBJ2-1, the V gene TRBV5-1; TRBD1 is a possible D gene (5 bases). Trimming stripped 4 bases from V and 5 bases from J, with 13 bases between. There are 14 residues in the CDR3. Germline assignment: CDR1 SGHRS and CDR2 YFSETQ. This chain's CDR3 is CASSQGAVDNEQFF. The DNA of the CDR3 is TGCGCCAGCAGCCAAGGGGCGGTCGACAATGAGCAGTTCTTC.

CDR3 nucleotides: TGTGCCAGCAGCGGGGACAGTAGCTCCTACAATGAGCAGTTCTTC. It is translated as CASSGDSSSYNEQFF. The chain is built from TRBV7-8 and TRBJ2-1; TRBD1 matches at 7 bases. CDR1 is SGHVS, CDR2 FQNEAQ, per germline. The CDR3 has 15 residues. The V and J ends lost 5 bases and 0 bases, in that order; junction bases with no gene match: 4.

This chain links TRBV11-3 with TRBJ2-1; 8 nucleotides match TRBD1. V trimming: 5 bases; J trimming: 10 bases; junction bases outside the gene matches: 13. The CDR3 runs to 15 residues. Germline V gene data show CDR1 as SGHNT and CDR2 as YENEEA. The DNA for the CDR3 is TGTGCCAGCAGCCCCGGGACAGGCAATTCCGGGGAGCAGTTCTTC. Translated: CASSPGTGNSGEQFF.

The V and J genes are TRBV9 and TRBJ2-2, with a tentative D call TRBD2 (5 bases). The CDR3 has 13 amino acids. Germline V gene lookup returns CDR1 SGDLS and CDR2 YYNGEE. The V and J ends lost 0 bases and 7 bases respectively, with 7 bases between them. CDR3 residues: CASSVGGNGELFF. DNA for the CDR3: TGTGCCAGCAGCGTAGGAGGGAACGGGGAGCTGTTTTTT. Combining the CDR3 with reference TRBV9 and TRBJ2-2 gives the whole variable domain DSGVTQTPKHLITATGQRVTLRCSPRSGDLSVYWYQQSLDQGLQFLIQYYNGEERAKGNILERFSAQQFPDLHSELNLSSLELGDSALYFCASSVGGNGELFFGEGSRLTVL.

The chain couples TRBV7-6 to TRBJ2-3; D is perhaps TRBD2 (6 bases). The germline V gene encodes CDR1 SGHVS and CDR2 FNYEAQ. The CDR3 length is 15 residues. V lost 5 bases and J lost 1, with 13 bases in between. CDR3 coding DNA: TGTGCCAGCAGCCCCCGGGTAGCGGGCACAGATACGCAGTATTTT. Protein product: CASSPRVAGTDTQYF.

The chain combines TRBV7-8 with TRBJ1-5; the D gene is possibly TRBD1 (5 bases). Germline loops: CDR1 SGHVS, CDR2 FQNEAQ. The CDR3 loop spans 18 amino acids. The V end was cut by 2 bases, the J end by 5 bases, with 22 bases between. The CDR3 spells CASSLRPFEGAIDQPQHF. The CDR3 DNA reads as TGTGCCAGCAGCTTACGACCCTTCGAAGGGGCAATCGATCAGCCCCAGCATTTT.

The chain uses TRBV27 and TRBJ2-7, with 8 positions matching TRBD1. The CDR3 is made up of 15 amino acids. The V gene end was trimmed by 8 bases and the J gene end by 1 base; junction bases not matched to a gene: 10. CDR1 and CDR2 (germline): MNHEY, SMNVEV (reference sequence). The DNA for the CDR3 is TGTGCCAGCCGCACATTAGGACAGGGTTCCTACGAGCAGTACTTC. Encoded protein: CASRTLGQGSYEQYF.

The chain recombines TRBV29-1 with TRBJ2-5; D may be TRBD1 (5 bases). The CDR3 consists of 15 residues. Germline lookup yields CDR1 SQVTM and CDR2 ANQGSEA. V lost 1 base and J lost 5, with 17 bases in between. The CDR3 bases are TGCAGCGTTGAAGGGGTGGACACCGGCCACGAGACCCAGTACTTC. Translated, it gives CSVEGVDTGHETQYF.

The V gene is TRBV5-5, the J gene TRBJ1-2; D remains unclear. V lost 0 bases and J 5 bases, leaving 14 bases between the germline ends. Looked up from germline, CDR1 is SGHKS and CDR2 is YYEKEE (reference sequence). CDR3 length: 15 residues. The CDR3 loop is CASSLDSPESYGYTF. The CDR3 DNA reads TGTGCCAGCAGCTTGGACTCACCCGAGAGTTATGGCTACACCTTC.

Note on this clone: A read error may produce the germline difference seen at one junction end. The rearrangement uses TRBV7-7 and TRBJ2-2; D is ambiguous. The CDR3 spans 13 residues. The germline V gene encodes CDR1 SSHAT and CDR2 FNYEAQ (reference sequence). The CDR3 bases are TGTGCTAGCAGCCTCCGCGGCAGCGGGGAGCTGTTTTTT. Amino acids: CASSLRGSGELFF.